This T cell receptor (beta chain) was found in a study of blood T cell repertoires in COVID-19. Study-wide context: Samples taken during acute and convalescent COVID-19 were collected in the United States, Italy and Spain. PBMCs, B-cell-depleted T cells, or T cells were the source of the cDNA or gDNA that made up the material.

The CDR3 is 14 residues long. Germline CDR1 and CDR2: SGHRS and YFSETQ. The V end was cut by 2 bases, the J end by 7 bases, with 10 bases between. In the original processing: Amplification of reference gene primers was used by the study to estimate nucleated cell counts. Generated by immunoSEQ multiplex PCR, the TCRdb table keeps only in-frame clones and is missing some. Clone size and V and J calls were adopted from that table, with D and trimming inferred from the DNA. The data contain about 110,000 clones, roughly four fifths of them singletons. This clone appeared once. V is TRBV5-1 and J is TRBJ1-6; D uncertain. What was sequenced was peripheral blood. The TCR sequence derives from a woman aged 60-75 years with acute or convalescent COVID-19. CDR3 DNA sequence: TGCGCCAGCAGCTTTAGAGGGATCAATTCACCCCTCCACTTT. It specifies CASSFRGINSPLHF.